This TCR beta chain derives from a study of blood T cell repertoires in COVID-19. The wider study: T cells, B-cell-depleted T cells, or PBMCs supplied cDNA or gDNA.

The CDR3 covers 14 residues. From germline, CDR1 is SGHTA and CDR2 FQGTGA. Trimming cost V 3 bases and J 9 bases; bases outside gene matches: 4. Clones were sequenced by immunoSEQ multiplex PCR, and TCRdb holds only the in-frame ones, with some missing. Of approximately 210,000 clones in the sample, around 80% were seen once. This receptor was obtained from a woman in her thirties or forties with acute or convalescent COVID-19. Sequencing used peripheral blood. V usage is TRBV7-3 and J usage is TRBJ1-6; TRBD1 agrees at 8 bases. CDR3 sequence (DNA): TGTGCCAGCAGCTTGGACAGGGTTTTTTCACCCCTCCACTTT. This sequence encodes CASSLDRVFSPLHF.